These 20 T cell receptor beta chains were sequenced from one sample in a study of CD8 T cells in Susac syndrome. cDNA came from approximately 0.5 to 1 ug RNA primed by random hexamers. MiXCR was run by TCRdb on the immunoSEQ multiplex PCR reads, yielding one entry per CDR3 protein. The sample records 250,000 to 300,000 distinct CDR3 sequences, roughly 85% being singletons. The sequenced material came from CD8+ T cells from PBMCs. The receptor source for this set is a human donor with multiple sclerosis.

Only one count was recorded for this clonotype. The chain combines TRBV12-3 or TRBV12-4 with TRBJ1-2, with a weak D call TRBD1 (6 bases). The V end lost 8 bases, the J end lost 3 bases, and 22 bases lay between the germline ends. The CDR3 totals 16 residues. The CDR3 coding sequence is TGTGCCAGCGGATCGAGGGGGACCCCAGGGGACTATGGCTACACCTTC. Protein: CASGSRGTPGDYGYTF.

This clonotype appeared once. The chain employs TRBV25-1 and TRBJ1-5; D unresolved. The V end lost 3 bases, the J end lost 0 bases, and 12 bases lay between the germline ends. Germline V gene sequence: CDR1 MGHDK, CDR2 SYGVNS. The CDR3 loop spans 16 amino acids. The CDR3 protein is CASSDGAGDSNQPQHF. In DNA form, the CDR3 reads TGTGCCAGCAGTGACGGTGCAGGTGATAGCAATCAGCCCCAGCATTTT. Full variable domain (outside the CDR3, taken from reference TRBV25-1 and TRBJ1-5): EADIYQTPRYLVIGTGKKITLECSQTMGHDKMYWYQQDPGMELHLIHYSYGVNSTEKGDLSSESTVSRIRTEHFPLTLESARPSHTSQYLCASSDGAGDSNQPQHFGDGTRLSIL.

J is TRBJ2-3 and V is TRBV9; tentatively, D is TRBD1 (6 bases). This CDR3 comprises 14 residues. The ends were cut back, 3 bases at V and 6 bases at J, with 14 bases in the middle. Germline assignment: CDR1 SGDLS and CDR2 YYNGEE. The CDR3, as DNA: TGTGCCAGCAGCGCCAGACAGGCTGAGGATACGCAGTATTTT. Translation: CASSARQAEDTQYF.

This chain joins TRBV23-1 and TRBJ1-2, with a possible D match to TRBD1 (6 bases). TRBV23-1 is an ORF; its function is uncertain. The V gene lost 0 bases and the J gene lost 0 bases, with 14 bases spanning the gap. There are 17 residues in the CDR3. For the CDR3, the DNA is TGCGCCAGCAGTCAATCGGCGAGCGGGGGCGCTAACTATGGCTACACCTTC. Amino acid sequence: CASSQSASGGANYGYTF.

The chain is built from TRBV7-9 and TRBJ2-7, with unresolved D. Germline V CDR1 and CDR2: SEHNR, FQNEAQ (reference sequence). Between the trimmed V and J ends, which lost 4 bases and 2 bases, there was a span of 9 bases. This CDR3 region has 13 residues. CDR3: CASSSPGPYEQYF. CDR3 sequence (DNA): TGTGCCAGCAGCTCCCCGGGCCCCTACGAGCAGTACTTC.

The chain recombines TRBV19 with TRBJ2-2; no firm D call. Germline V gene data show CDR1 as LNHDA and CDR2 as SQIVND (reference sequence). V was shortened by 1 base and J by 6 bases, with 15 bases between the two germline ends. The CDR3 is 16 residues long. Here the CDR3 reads CASSIGGRPAPGELFF. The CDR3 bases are TGTGCCAGTAGTATAGGTGGCAGGCCGGCACCCGGGGAGCTGTTTTTT.

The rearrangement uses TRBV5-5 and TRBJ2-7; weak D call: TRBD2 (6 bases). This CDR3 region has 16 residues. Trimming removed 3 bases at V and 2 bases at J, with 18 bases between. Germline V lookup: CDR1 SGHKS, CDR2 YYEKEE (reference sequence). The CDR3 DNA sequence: TGTGCCAGCAGCTGGGGGGTGTGGACTAACCCCTACGAGCAGTACTTC. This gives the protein CASSWGVWTNPYEQYF.

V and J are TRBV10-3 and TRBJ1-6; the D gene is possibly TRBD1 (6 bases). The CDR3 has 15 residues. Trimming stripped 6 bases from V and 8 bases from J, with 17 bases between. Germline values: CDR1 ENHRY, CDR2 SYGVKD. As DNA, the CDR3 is TGTGCCATCAGCAGGACCGGGACAAGGGATTCACCCCTCCACTTT. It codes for CAISRTGTRDSPLHF.

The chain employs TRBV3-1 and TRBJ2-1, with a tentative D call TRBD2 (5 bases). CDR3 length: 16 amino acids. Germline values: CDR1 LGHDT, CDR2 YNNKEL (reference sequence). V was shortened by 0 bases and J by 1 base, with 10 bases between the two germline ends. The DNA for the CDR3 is TGTGCCAGCAGCCAAGATTTGAGGGAGTCCTACAATGAGCAGTTCTTC. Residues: CASSQDLRESYNEQFF.

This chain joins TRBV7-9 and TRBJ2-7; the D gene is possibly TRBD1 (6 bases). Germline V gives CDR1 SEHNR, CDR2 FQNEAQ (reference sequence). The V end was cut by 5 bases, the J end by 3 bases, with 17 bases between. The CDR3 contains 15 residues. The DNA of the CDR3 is TGTGCCAGCAGCCCCCAGGGGTCGGTGCTCTACGAGCAGTACTTC. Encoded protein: CASSPQGSVLYEQYF.

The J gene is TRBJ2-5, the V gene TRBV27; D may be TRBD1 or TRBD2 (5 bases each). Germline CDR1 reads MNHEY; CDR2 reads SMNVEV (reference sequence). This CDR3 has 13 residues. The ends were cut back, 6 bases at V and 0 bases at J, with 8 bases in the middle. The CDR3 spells CASSGTNQETQYF. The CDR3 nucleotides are TGTGCCAGCAGCGGGACGAACCAAGAGACCCAGTACTTC.

In DNA, the CDR3 is TGTGCCAGCAGCTTAAGACTAGCGGGAGAAAATGAGCAGTTCTTC. Protein sequence: CASSLRLAGENEQFF. The J gene is TRBJ2-1, the V gene TRBV7-3, with 12 bases lining up with TRBD2. This CDR3 comprises 15 residues. The germline CDR1 and CDR2 sequences are SGHTA and FQGTGA. J was trimmed by 7 bases and V by 1 base; bases with no gene match: 2.

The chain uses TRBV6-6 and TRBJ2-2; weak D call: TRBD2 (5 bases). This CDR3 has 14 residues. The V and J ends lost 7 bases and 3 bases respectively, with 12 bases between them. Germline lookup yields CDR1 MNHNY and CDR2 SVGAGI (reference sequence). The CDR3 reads CASTREKDTGELFF. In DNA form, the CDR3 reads TGTGCCAGCACTAGGGAGAAGGACACCGGGGAGCTGTTTTTT.

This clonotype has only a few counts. The CDR3 bases are TGTGCCAGCTCGCCTGACAGGGGGCGAGAAAAACTGTTTTTT. Translating gives CASSPDRGREKLFF. This rearrangement joins TRBV18 to TRBJ1-4; TRBD1 matches 10 bases. CDR3 length: 14 amino acids. The junction had 6 bases not matched to a gene; V was cut back by 6 bases and J by 8 bases. CDR1 is KGHSH, CDR2 LQKENI, per germline.

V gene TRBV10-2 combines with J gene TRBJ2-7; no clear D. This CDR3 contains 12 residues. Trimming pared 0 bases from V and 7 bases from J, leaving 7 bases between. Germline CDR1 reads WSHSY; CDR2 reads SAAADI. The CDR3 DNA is TGCGCCAGCAGTGAGTCGAACGGGGAGCAGTACTTC. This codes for CASSESNGEQYF.

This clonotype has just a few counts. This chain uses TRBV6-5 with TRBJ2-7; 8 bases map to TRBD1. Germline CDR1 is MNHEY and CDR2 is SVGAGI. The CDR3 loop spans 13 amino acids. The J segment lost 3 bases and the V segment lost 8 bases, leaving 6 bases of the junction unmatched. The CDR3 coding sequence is TGTGCCAGCGGCCACAGGGGGGTCTACGAGCAGTACTTC. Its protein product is CASGHRGVYEQYF.

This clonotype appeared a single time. The DNA for the CDR3 is TGCAGTGCTAGAGCTCTGAGCGGGGGGGCCGGGGAGCAGTACTTC. Protein sequence: CSARALSGGAGEQYF. The chain couples TRBV20-1 to TRBJ2-7, with 10 bases fitting TRBD2. Germline V lookup: CDR1 DFQATT, CDR2 SNEGSKA (reference sequence). CDR3 length equals 15 residues. Trimming at V came to 1 base and at J to 7 bases, leaving 10 bases not matched to a gene.

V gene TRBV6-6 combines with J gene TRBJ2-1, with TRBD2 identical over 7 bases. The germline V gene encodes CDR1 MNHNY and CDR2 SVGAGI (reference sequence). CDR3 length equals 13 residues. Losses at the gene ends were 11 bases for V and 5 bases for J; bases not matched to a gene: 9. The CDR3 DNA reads TGTGCCGTTCTCTGGACTAGACACAATGAGCAGTTCTTC. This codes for CAVLWTRHNEQFF.

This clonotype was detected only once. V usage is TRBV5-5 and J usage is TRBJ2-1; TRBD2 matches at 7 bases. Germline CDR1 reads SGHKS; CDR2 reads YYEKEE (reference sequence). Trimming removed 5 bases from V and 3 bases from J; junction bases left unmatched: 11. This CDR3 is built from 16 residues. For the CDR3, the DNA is TGTGCCAGCAGTACTTCTTGGGGGGAGGGCTACAATGAGCAGTTCTTC. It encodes CASSTSWGEGYNEQFF.

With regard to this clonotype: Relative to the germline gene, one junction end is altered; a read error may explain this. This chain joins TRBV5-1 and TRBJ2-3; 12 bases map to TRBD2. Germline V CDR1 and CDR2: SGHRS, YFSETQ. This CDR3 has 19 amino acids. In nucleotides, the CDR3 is TGCGCCGGCAGCTTGTCCTCTTGGACTAGCGGGACGTCAACAGATACGCAGTATTTT. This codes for CAGSLSSWTSGTSTDTQYF.